This TCR beta chain was sequenced for a study of OX40 agonist ivuxolimab in advanced cancers. Background for the entire study: Ivuxolimab, which targeted the costimulatory receptor OX40 (CD134), was an agonistic, fully human IgG2 monoclonal antibody. The monotherapy dose-escalation portion (N = 52 patients) of the phase I ivuxolimab trial is reported in the paper. In the dose-escalation cohort, 82.7% of patients were male, and the mean age was approximately 64 years, with a range of about 23 to 80. Prior anti-PD-1, anti-PD-L1 or anti-CTLA-4 therapy was permitted, and checkpoint inhibitors had been received by 30% to 40% of dose-escalation patients. Of the approximately 50 dose-escalation patients, hepatocellular carcinoma was present in around 19, melanoma in around 15, renal cell carcinoma in 9 and head and neck cancer in 9. Intravenous ivuxolimab was administered to patients every 2 weeks at six dose levels: 0.01, 0.1, 0.3, 1.5, 3 and 10 mg/kg. Partial responses occurred in three dose-escalation patients: two with cutaneous melanoma and one with hepatocellular carcinoma. The point of sequencing TCRbeta in the periphery was to test whether ivuxolimab changed TCR sequence diversity and drove clonal T-cell expansion. The study at large found these results: Low levels of normalized T-cell clonal expansion were also seen in some patients who did not respond. After ivuxolimab, expanded clones were on average more numerous among CD8+ T cells than among CD4+ T cells. In partial responders in the 0.1-3.0 mg/kg groups, normalized peripheral clonal expansion was found to be among the lowest, especially among CD8+ T cells. Which antigens the clonally expanded peripheral T cells were specific for was not determined. At doses of 0.1 to 3.0 mg/kg, clonal expansion of both CD4+ and CD8+ T cells in blood was seen between baseline and week 6.

The trial excluded patients who had a history of autoimmune disease or who were on systemic immunosuppression. Peripheral blood for TCR sequencing was collected from all dose cohorts at baseline, on cycle 4 day 1, and on cycle 7 day 1. Samples came from an open-label, multicenter, first-in-human phase I dose-escalation trial of ivuxolimab. The trial enrolled adults with locally advanced or metastatic head and neck squamous cell, hepatocellular, melanoma or renal cell carcinoma. CD4+ and CD8+ T cells were sorted separately from peripheral blood before TCR sequencing. From the germline V gene, CDR1 is SGHTA and CDR2 is FQGTGA. Trimming costs V 5 bases and J 7 bases, and their ends lie 17 bases apart. Reading from cysteine to phenylalanine, the CDR3 counts 14 amino acids. Only CDR3 DNA remains: 42 bases, in frame from the first base. Genomic DNA was isolated from the sorted cells so that the TCRbeta CDR3 region could be sequenced. TCRbeta CDR3 regions were sequenced using the immunoSEQ Assay. TCRdb mirrors the immuneACCESS table, restricted to in-frame sequences. Some clones are absent from its copies; in checked studies, under half trace to an unresolved V gene, and the reason for the others is unknown. A total of about 130,000 clones appear in this sample, just over 90% of them only once. The top ten hold around 1% of the sample.

About this clone: There is no known antigen for this receptor. Base qualities are not at hand, and no much larger clone is one base apart.

The rearranged chain carries TRBV7-3 and TRBJ1-1; perhaps TRBD1 is the D gene, with 5 bases matching. This receptor was identified in an adult with an advanced solid tumor such as melanoma, head and neck, liver or kidney cancer. The sample in question was CD4+ or CD8+ T cells sorted from blood, obtained in a trial of the OX40 agonist ivuxolimab. The CDR3 here reads CASSRNAGDSEAFF. The bases read TGTGCCAGCAGCCGCAATGCGGGAGACAGTGAAGCTTTCTTT.